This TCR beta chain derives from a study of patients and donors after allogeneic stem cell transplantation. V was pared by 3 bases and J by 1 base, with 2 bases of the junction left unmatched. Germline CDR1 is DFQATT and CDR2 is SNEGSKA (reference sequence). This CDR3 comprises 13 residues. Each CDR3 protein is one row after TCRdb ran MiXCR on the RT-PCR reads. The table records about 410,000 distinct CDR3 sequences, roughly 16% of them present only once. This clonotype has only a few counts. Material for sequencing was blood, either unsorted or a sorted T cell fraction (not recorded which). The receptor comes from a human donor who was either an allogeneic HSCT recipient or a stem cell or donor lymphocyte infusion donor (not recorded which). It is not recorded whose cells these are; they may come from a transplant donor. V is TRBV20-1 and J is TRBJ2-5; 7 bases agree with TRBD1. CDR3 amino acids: CSARDRIQETQYF. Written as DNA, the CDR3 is TGCAGTGCTAGGGACAGGATCCAAGAGACCCAGTACTTC.